The 29 T cell receptor beta chains presented below share a single source sample, sequenced in a study of T cell repertoires in cytomegalovirus infection (dated by TCRdb to between 2019 and 2020). The treatment or condition label on this specimen signifies: in vitro stimulation with specific CMV peptide epitopes to enrich CMV-specific T cells. TCRdb lists the instrument as Illumina HiSeq 1500. TCRdb handled the public reads itself, with Q25 trimming in fastp and clone calling in MiXCR, and kept productive beta chains. Each CDR3 protein gets just one entry, which takes the most common genes and DNA from the rows behind it. This sample comprises about 570,000 distinct CDR3 sequences, just under 40% of them detected only once. The ten largest account for 48% of the sample. These receptors' antigens are unknown. The sample in question was cultured PBMCs, obtained from culture after CMV antigen stimulation. Source of these receptors: a human donor in good health (CMV status not recorded). Some clones in this sample may be carry-over from other donors' samples.

The chain employs TRBV18 and TRBJ1-6; D remains ambiguous. Germline CDR1 reads KGHSH; CDR2 reads LQKENI. The V end lost 3 bases, the J end lost 10 bases, and 16 bases lay between the germline ends. CDR3 length: 15 amino acids. The CDR3 bases are TGTGCCAGCTCACCGTCCCCCGAGGTCCTATCACCCCTCCACTTT. It translates to CASSPSPEVLSPLHF.

The genes are TRBV10-3 and TRBJ2-3; 7 nucleotides align to TRBD2. CDR3 length: 14 residues. The germline V gene encodes CDR1 ENHRY and CDR2 SYGVKD. V dropped 8 bases and J dropped 3; count of bases not matched to a gene: 8. CDR3 amino acids: CAISGGRGTDTQYF. The CDR3 region has the DNA TGTGCCATCTCGGGGGGAAGAGGGACAGATACGCAGTATTTT.

This clonotype was observed a handful of times. The V call is TRBV6-1, the J call TRBJ2-1; 9 nucleotides agree with TRBD2. This CDR3 contains 15 residues. V was pared by 6 bases and J by 2 bases, with 5 bases of the junction left unmatched. CDR1 is MNHNS, CDR2 SASEGT, per germline. The CDR3 DNA reads TGTGCCAGCAGGACAGCGGGGGGACCCTACAATGAGCAGTTCTTC. Protein sequence: CASRTAGGPYNEQFF.

V gene TRBV20-1 combines with J gene TRBJ1-6, with a possible D match to TRBD1 (5 bases). The CDR3 has 17 amino acids. CDR1 is DFQATT, CDR2 SNEGSKA, per germline (reference sequence). V lost 0 bases, J lost 4 bases, and 16 bases lay in between. The CDR3 region is CSARDGTRASYNSPLHF. The CDR3 DNA reads TGCAGTGCTAGAGATGGGACCAGGGCGTCATATAATTCACCCCTCCACTTT.

This clonotype was seen more than once but under ten times. This chain links TRBV7-2 with TRBJ1-4; TRBD1 is a possible D gene (6 bases). Trimming pared 4 bases from V and 9 bases from J, leaving 18 bases between. This CDR3 comprises 15 residues. Germline lookup yields CDR1 SGHTA and CDR2 FQGNSA. The CDR3 coding sequence is TGTGCCAGCAGCTCGCGGGGGGCCACCGGGCAAAAACTGTTTTTT. This encodes CASSSRGATGQKLFF.

This clonotype appeared a few times. The chain carries TRBV7-9 and TRBJ2-7; weak D call: TRBD2 (5 bases). This CDR3 region has 14 residues. The germline CDR1 and CDR2 sequences are SEHNR and FQNEAQ (reference sequence). Trimming pared 5 bases from V and 6 bases from J, leaving 17 bases between. CDR3 in DNA: TGTGCCAGCAGCCCCAACAGCGGACTGGGCGAGCAGTACTTC. Translated, it gives CASSPNSGLGEQYF.

The chain has TRBV27 and TRBJ2-2, with D maybe TRBD1 (5 bases). The CDR3 is 14 amino acids. Trimming took off 3 bases at V and 6 bases at J, with 11 bases between the two ends. The germline V gene has CDR1 MNHEY and CDR2 SMNVEV (reference sequence). As DNA, the CDR3 is TGTGCCAGCAGTTTCCGCTGGGGCTCCGGGGAGCTGTTTTTT. This gives the protein CASSFRWGSGELFF.

This rearrangement joins TRBV2 to TRBJ2-4; the D gene is possibly TRBD2 (5 bases). The V end lost 6 bases, the J end lost 3 bases, and 12 bases lay between the germline ends. The CDR3 extends over 14 amino acids. Germline lookup yields CDR1 SNHLY and CDR2 FYNNEI. In DNA, the CDR3 is TGTGCCAGCAGACGGACTTGGGGCAAAAACATTCAGTACTTC. Amino acid sequence: CASRRTWGKNIQYF.

This chain joins TRBV7-9 and TRBJ1-1; D gene unclear. The V gene's germline CDR1 is SEHNR and CDR2 FQNEAQ (reference sequence). Trimming removed 3 bases at V and 0 bases at J, with 5 bases between. This CDR3 is 13 amino acids long. The CDR3 region is CASSFVMNTEAFF. The CDR3 bases are TGTGCCAGCAGCTTTGTGATGAACACTGAAGCTTTCTTT.

This clonotype was recorded a few times. The chain has TRBV12-3 or TRBV12-4 and TRBJ2-1, with D maybe TRBD1 (5 bases). The CDR3 is 15 residues long. The V end was cut by 8 bases, the J end by 5 bases, with 19 bases between. CDR3 residues: CASSLRRQTDNEQFF. CDR3 coding DNA: TGTGCCAGCTCCCTTAGACGACAGACAGACAATGAGCAGTTCTTC.

This CDR3 is CATEGYSYNEQFF. As DNA, the CDR3 is TGTGCCACAGAGGGATACTCCTACAATGAGCAGTTCTTC. V and J are TRBV24-1 and TRBJ2-1; D is possibly TRBD2 (5 bases). This CDR3 region has 13 residues. Germline-derived CDR1 and CDR2 are KGHDR and SFDVKD. V was pared by 10 bases and J by 0 bases, with 9 bases between.

The chain links TRBV7-8 to TRBJ2-3; 13 bases match TRBD2. Germline V gene sequence: CDR1 SGHVS, CDR2 FQNEAQ. V shed 5 bases, J shed 3 bases, and the junction held 5 bases outside the gene matches. This CDR3 is 16 amino acids long. The DNA of the CDR3 is TGTGCCAGCAGCCCTACTAGCGGGAGGGAGACAGATACGCAGTATTTT. Residues: CASSPTSGRETDTQYF. Together with reference TRBV7-8 and TRBJ2-3, the CDR3 gives the full variable domain: GAGVSQSPRYKVAKRGQDVALRCDPISGHVSLFWYQQALGQGPEFLTYFQNEAQLDKSGLPSDRFFAERPEGSVSTLKIQRTQQEDSAVYLCASSPTSGRETDTQYFGPGTRLTVL.

J is TRBJ1-5 and V is TRBV2, with D perhaps TRBD1 (5 bases). This CDR3 is 13 amino acids long. V lost 3 bases, J lost 5 bases, and 8 bases lay in between. Per germline, CDR1 SNHLY and CDR2 FYNNEI. The CDR3 here is CASSEGEYQPQHF. DNA for the CDR3: TGTGCCAGCAGTGAGGGGGAGTATCAGCCCCAGCATTTT.

The sample holds a few counts of this clonotype. The J gene is TRBJ2-7, the V gene TRBV28, with 10 bases fitting TRBD1. This CDR3 region has 13 residues. Germline CDR1 is MDHEN and CDR2 is SYDVKM. The ends lost 8 bases at V and 6 bases at J; junction bases unmatched: 7. The CDR3 DNA follows: TGTGCCAGCGGACCGGGACAGGGGCCCGAGCAGTACTTC. Translated: CASGPGQGPEQYF. The variable domain in full, completed from reference TRBV28 and TRBJ2-7, reads DVKVTQSSRYLVKRTGEKVFLECVQDMDHENMFWYRQDPGLGLRLIYFSYDVKMKEKGDIPEGYSVSREKKERFSLILESASTNQTSMYLCASGPGQGPEQYFGPGTRLTVT.

The gene calls are TRBV7-2 and TRBJ2-5; the D is unclear. Germline assignment: CDR1 SGHTA and CDR2 FQGNSA. V dropped 0 bases and J dropped 5 bases, with 7 bases sitting between them. CDR3 length: 13 residues. This CDR3 reads CASSLAERETQYF. The CDR3 DNA reads as TGTGCCAGCAGCTTAGCAGAGAGGGAGACCCAGTACTTC.

The sample holds a few counts of this clonotype. This sequence joins TRBV20-1 and TRBJ2-7; D not resolved. Germline V gene sequence: CDR1 DFQATT, CDR2 SNEGSKA (reference sequence). V was pared by 6 bases and J by 7 bases, with 19 bases between. The CDR3 length is 13 residues. The CDR3 sequence is CSASDFMAEEQYF. The CDR3 DNA reads TGCAGTGCCAGTGACTTTATGGCCGAAGAGCAGTACTTC.

This clonotype was detected a few times. The chain uses TRBV7-9 and TRBJ2-7; D is possibly TRBD1 or TRBD2 (5 bases each). Trimming shortened V by 1 base and J by 7 bases, and 11 bases separated the two germline ends. The CDR3 runs to 13 residues. Germline V lookup: CDR1 SEHNR, CDR2 FQNEAQ (reference sequence). CDR3: CASSLVFGAEQYF. The CDR3 DNA is TGTGCCAGCAGCTTAGTTTTCGGGGCAGAGCAGTACTTC.

A single count supports this clonotype. This CDR3 is CSAFRRGGRGQPQHF. CDR3 in DNA: TGCAGTGCTTTTAGGCGGGGGGGGCGGGGTCAGCCCCAGCATTTT. The rearrangement uses TRBV20-1 and TRBJ1-5; TRBD1 is a possible D gene (6 bases). This CDR3 has 15 residues. Germline CDR1 is DFQATT and CDR2 is SNEGSKA (reference sequence). With 5 bases removed from V and 6 bases from J, the gap between germline ends came to 20 bases.

A remark on this clonotype: A junction boundary mismatches the germline segment, possibly from a read error. The rearrangement joins TRBV7-6 to TRBJ2-3; 10 bases match TRBD2. The CDR3 has 18 amino acids. The germline gives CDR1 SGHVS, CDR2 FNYEAQ. The CDR3 DNA sequence: TGTGCCAGCAGCTTAGGGGCCGGGACTAGCGATGTGGCAGATACGCGGTATTTT. It yields the protein CASSLGAGTSDVADTRYF.

This chain joins TRBV11-2 and TRBJ1-1; possibly TRBD1 for D (6 bases). Germline V gene lookup returns CDR1 SGHAT and CDR2 FQNNGV. V was pared by 5 bases and J by 0 bases, with 16 bases between. The CDR3 spans 16 residues. The CDR3 sequence is CASSPGGGRMNTEAFF. In DNA form, the CDR3 reads TGTGCCAGCAGCCCCGGGGGCGGGAGGATGAACACTGAAGCTTTCTTT.

The chain employs TRBV10-3 and TRBJ2-3; D gene uncertain. V was shortened by 0 bases and J by 7 bases, with 26 bases between the two germline ends. The CDR3 has 19 amino acids. CDR1 and CDR2 from the germline V gene are ENHRY and SYGVKD. CDR3 nucleotide sequence: TGTGCCATCAGTGAGTCGAATAGCAAGAAACAAACTATAGCTAATACGCAGTATTTT. Amino acids: CAISESNSKKQTIANTQYF.

This clonotype was counted between two and nine times. The rearrangement joins TRBV12-3 or TRBV12-4 to TRBJ1-3, with D unresolved. The CDR3 is made up of 14 amino acids. Trimming left V 6 bases short and J 2 bases short, with 11 bases between. Here the CDR3 DNA reads TGTGCCAGCAGCCTGGAAGTTACTGGAAACACCATATATTTT. Amino acids: CASSLEVTGNTIYF.

This clonotype occurred once. J is TRBJ2-1 and V is TRBV7-6; 8 bases map to TRBD2. The V gene's germline CDR1 is SGHVS and CDR2 FNYEAQ. V lost 5 bases, J lost 9 bases, and 9 bases stayed unmatched. This CDR3 comprises 14 residues. In nucleotides, the CDR3 is TGTGCCAGCAGCGAACGGACTAGCTGGGGTGAGCAGTTCTTC. Its translation: CASSERTSWGEQFF.

V and J are TRBV7-2 and TRBJ1-6; a possible D gene is TRBD1 (6 bases). The length of the CDR3 is 16 residues. Trimming removed 5 bases from V and 12 bases from J, with 23 bases in between. Looked up from germline, CDR1 is SGHTA and CDR2 is FQGNSA. Here the CDR3 DNA reads TGTGCCAGCAGCCCACAGGGACCTAGCCGGTTTGAACCCCTCCACTTT. It encodes CASSPQGPSRFEPLHF.

The chain is built from TRBV7-8 and TRBJ2-3; perhaps TRBD1 as D (6 bases). Trimming pared 6 bases from V and 6 bases from J, leaving 19 bases between. CDR1 is SGHVS, CDR2 FQNEAQ, per germline. This CDR3 region has 15 residues. The CDR3 nucleotides read TGTGCCAGCAGTTCGATGGACAGCCCTCAGGATACGCAGTATTTT. It specifies CASSSMDSPQDTQYF.

The chain uses TRBV4-3 and TRBJ2-3; the D is unclear. This CDR3 is 16 amino acids long. Trimming pared 1 base from V and 2 bases from J, leaving 13 bases between. Looked up from germline, CDR1 is LGHNA and CDR2 is YSLEER. The CDR3 region is CASSQAPGRLTDTQYF. CDR3 nucleotide sequence: TGCGCCAGCAGCCAAGCCCCGGGCAGACTCACAGATACGCAGTATTTT.

This clonotype was detected ten times or more. This chain connects TRBV7-2 to TRBJ2-2; 11 nucleotides agree with TRBD1. Germline-derived CDR1 and CDR2 are SGHTA and FQGNSA. The CDR3 extends over 16 amino acids. Trimming removed 5 bases from V and 5 bases from J; junction bases left unmatched: 7. The CDR3 region is CASSPRDRGGTGELFF. The CDR3 coding sequence is TGTGCCAGCAGCCCGCGGGACAGGGGGGGTACCGGGGAGCTGTTTTTT.

The table lists this clonotype with a few counts. One end of the junction fails to match germline, which may point to a read error. The rearrangement uses TRBV18 and TRBJ2-7; D unclear. Germline V lookup: CDR1 KGHSH, CDR2 LQKENI. CDR3 size: 15 residues. CDR3: CASSLDVGSAYEQYF. CDR3 nucleotide sequence: TGTGCCAGTTCACTTGACGTTGGCTCAGCCTACGAGCAGTACTTC.

The chain is built from TRBV20-1 and TRBJ2-5; 7 bases map to TRBD1. Germline loops: CDR1 DFQATT, CDR2 SNEGSKA (reference sequence). The length of the CDR3 is 14 residues. V shed 4 bases, J shed 1 base, and the junction held 6 bases outside the gene matches. The CDR3 sequence is CSAKGGQSQETQYF. In DNA form, the CDR3 reads TGCAGTGCTAAAGGGGGCCAATCCCAAGAGACCCAGTACTTC.